A selection of T cell receptor beta chains follows, all from one sample in a study of blood T cell repertoires in COVID-19. TCRdb's copy holds only in-frame clones and misses some; the assay was immunoSEQ multiplex PCR. The repertoire includes more than 300,000 clones, 80% to 90% of them detected once, and roughly 2% sits in the top ten. Sequencing input: PBMCs or T cells enriched from blood (not recorded which). The receptors come from a man aged 35 to 55 in a cohort exposed to, infected with or recovered from COVID-19 (not recorded which). CDR3s include the opening cysteine and the closing phenylalanine or tryptophan. Each record gives: CDR3 protein, CDR3 DNA, clone size, D gene, V gene, J gene, CDR3 length. The D gene is left open where the match is weak. Expanded clones get a size class; other rows say once, few or many, or leave the size out.

CASSFLRQGSPNQPQHF	TGTGCCAGCAGTTTTTTGCGGCAGGGGTCCCCCAATCAGCCCCAGCATTTT	.	.	TRBV27	TRBJ1-5	17
CASSLQENQPQHF	TGTGCCAGCAGTTTACAGGAAAATCAGCCCCAGCATTTT	once	.	TRBV27	TRBJ1-5	13
CASSQNPGQVVKRTYEQYF	TGCGCCAGCAGCCAGAACCCGGGACAGGTGGTAAAACGCACCTACGAGCAGTACTTC	few	TRBD1	TRBV5-1	TRBJ2-7	19
CASSPPTVDGTEAFF	TGTGCCAGCTCACCGCCGACAGTTGACGGCACTGAAGCTTTCTTT	.	.	TRBV18	TRBJ1-1	15
CASSSPRGSQATGYTF	TGTGCCAGCAGCTCTCCCAGGGGAAGTCAGGCTACTGGCTACACCTTC	.	.	TRBV11-2	TRBJ1-2	16
CASSPGLESYNEQFF	TGTGCCAGCTCACCGGGACTAGAGTCCTACAATGAGCAGTTCTTC	once	TRBD2	TRBV18	TRBJ2-1	15
CASSKNRDSGGKYEQYF	TGTGCCAGCAGTAAGAACCGGGACAGTGGCGGGAAATACGAGCAGTACTTC	.	.	TRBV2	TRBJ2-7	17
CASSSQPGLAGGRPYEQYF	TGTGCCAGCAGCTCCCAACCGGGACTAGCGGGAGGGAGGCCCTACGAGCAGTACTTC	many	TRBD2	TRBV3-1/TRBV3-2	TRBJ2-7	19
CASSLGQGHTDTQYF	TGTGCCAGCAGCTTGGGACAGGGGCACACAGATACGCAGTATTTT	.	TRBD1	TRBV5-4	TRBJ2-3	15
CTLGSSRGETQYF	TGCACCCTGGGTAGCAGTAGAGGAGAGACCCAGTACTTC	once	.	TRBV29-1	TRBJ2-5	13
CASARNYEQYF	TGTGCCAGCGCCAGAAACTACGAGCAGTACTTC	.	.	TRBV2	TRBJ2-7	11
CATSDPKQGFELIF	TGTGCCACCAGTGATCCGAAACAGGGTTTTGAGTTGATCTTC	once	.	TRBV24-1	TRBJ2-1	14
CASTSGTETGELFF	TGTGCCAGCACCTCGGGAACAGAGACCGGGGAGCTGTTTTTT	.	.	TRBV4-2	TRBJ2-2	14
CALRRGDSYEQYF	TGTGCGCTACGCAGGGGAGATTCCTACGAGCAGTACTTC	.	.	TRBV30	TRBJ2-7	13
CASSILRGQTGELFF	TGCGCCAGCAGCATCCTCAGGGGGCAGACCGGGGAGCTGTTTTTT	.	TRBD1	TRBV5-1	TRBJ2-2	15
CAWSVNRILAKNIQYF	TGTGCCTGGAGTGTAAACAGAATCCTAGCCAAAAACATTCAGTACTTC	.	.	TRBV30	TRBJ2-4	16
CASSLNTDTQYF	TGTGCCAGCAGTCTAAACACAGATACGCAGTATTTT	.	.	TRBV27	TRBJ2-3	12
CASSSRDSRSPLHF	TGCGCCAGCAGCTCCCGGGACAGTCGCTCACCCCTCCACTTT	.	TRBD1	TRBV5-1	TRBJ1-6	14
CASSLRTSRDTQYF	TGTGCCAGCAGCTTACGGACTAGCAGAGATACGCAGTATTTT	.	TRBD2	TRBV7-2	TRBJ2-3	14
CARKTQGNGNTIYF	TGTGCCAGGAAAACACAGGGGAATGGAAACACCATATATTTT	.	TRBD1	TRBV25-1	TRBJ1-3	14
CASSGGQDASYEQYF	TGTGCCAGCAGCGGTGGACAGGATGCGTCCTACGAGCAGTACTTC	.	TRBD1	TRBV7-9	TRBJ2-7	15
CASSPTGGREKLFF	TGTGCCAGCAGTCCGACAGGGGGCAGAGAAAAACTGTTTTTT	.	TRBD1	TRBV11-2	TRBJ1-4	14
CASEQGTGANVLTF	TGTGCCAGCGAACAGGGAACTGGGGCCAACGTCCTGACTTTC	.	.	TRBV6-5	TRBJ2-6	14
CASSPSRDRGRNNEQFF	TGTGCCAGCTCACCATCCCGGGACAGGGGGCGGAACAATGAGCAGTTCTTC	.	TRBD1	TRBV18	TRBJ2-1	17
CASSNRGVAEAFF	TGTGCCAGTAGTAATCGGGGAGTGGCTGAAGCTTTCTTT	.	.	TRBV19	TRBJ1-1	13
CASSAGSGQPQHF	TGTGCCAGCAGCGCCGGGAGTGGGCAGCCCCAGCATTTT	.	.	TRBV9	TRBJ1-5	13
CATSRDRRSEQYF	TGTGCCACCAGCAGAGATCGTCGGTCGGAGCAGTACTTC	.	.	TRBV15	TRBJ2-7	13
CASSLDSGPYGYTF	TGTGCCAGCAGCTTAGACTCAGGGCCCTATGGCTACACCTTC	once	.	TRBV7-2	TRBJ1-2	14
CASSLGWVSGIVYNEQFF	TGTGCCAGTAGTCTTGGGTGGGTTAGCGGGATAGTTTACAATGAGCAGTTCTTC	.	TRBD2	TRBV19	TRBJ2-1	18
CASSFTSGRNTGELFF	TGTGCCAGCAGTTTCACGAGCGGGAGGAACACCGGGGAGCTGTTTTTT	.	TRBD2	TRBV6-5	TRBJ2-2	16
CASSLEVGERNTIYF	TGCGCCAGCAGCTTGGAAGTAGGGGAAAGGAACACCATATATTTT	.	.	TRBV5-1	TRBJ1-3	15
CASSRPDRGGYTF	TGTGCCAGCAGTCGCCCGGACAGGGGTGGCTACACCTTC	.	TRBD1	TRBV27	TRBJ1-2	13
CATSRVVLARTDTQYF	TGTGCCACCAGCAGAGTAGTCCTCGCCCGCACAGATACGCAGTATTTT	.	.	TRBV15	TRBJ2-3	16